The 19 T cell receptor beta chains given below trace back to one sample, sequenced in a study of T-cell reconstitution after alpha-beta-depleted transplantation in children. Library preparation (for TCRbeta) was performed with unique molecular identifiers. TCRdb itself ran the PCR reads through MiXCR, one entry per CDR3 protein. Among about 400,000 distinct CDR3 sequences listed, about an eighth were seen once. This sample comprised PBMCs, obtained from the stem cell graft. Every receptor here comes from a human donor who donated a stem cell graft to a child with Fanconi anemia.

The sample holds a few counts of this clonotype. The V gene is TRBV12-3 or TRBV12-4, the J gene TRBJ1-2; 7 bases match TRBD1. Trimming at V came to 4 bases and at J to 8 bases, leaving 4 bases not matched to a gene. This CDR3 comprises 12 residues. CDR3 in amino acids: CASSSTGLGYTF. In DNA, the CDR3 is TGTGCCAGCAGTTCGACAGGGTTGGGCTACACCTTC.

The rearrangement uses TRBV6-5 and TRBJ1-1; D gene unclear. The germline V gene has CDR1 MNHEY and CDR2 SVGAGI. The ends were cut back, 0 bases at V and 8 bases at J, with 10 bases in the middle. This CDR3 has 13 residues. CDR3 in DNA: TGTGCCAGCAGTTACTCGAACGTGGAGGAAGCTTTCTTT. It encodes CASSYSNVEEAFF.

This clonotype showed up just a few times. The chain combines TRBV7-2 with TRBJ1-3; D uncertain. V was clipped by 2 bases and J by 0 bases, with 14 bases between them. The CDR3 covers 17 residues. Germline V CDR1 and CDR2: SGHTA, FQGNSA. The CDR3 sequence is CASSLSTGAGSGNTIYF. DNA for the CDR3: TGTGCCAGCAGCTTATCGACTGGCGCTGGCTCTGGAAACACCATATATTTT.

The J gene is TRBJ1-1, the V gene TRBV6-5; no clear D. The V end lost 4 bases, the J end lost 0 bases, and 9 bases lay between the germline ends. This CDR3 has 14 residues. The germline V gene has CDR1 MNHEY and CDR2 SVGAGI. CDR3 region: CASSSESMNTEAFF. In DNA form, the CDR3 reads TGTGCCAGCAGTTCTGAATCTATGAACACTGAAGCTTTCTTT.

The V and J genes are TRBV7-6 and TRBJ2-6; no clear D gene. CDR3 length: 19 residues. V was pared by 5 bases and J by 4 bases, with 24 bases between. The germline CDR1 and CDR2 sequences are SGHVS and FNYEAQ. The CDR3 spells CASSPFTRALLSGANVLTF. The CDR3 nucleotides are TGTGCCAGCAGCCCATTCACCCGGGCCCTTCTCTCCGGGGCCAACGTCCTGACTTTC.

This clonotype was counted at least ten times. The CDR3 here is CASSPYNSPLHF. The CDR3 nucleotides are TGTGCCAGCTCACCGTATAATTCACCCCTCCACTTT. The genes are TRBV18 and TRBJ1-6; D not resolved. Germline values: CDR1 KGHSH, CDR2 LQKENI. The V and J ends lost 3 bases and 4 bases respectively, with 1 base between them. The CDR3 has 12 amino acids. Using reference TRBV18 and TRBJ1-6 for the parts outside the CDR3, the full variable domain is NAGVMQNPRHLVRRRGQEARLRCSPMKGHSHVYWYRQLPEEGLKFMVYLQKENIIDESGMPKERFSAEFPKEGPSILRIQQVVRGDSAAYFCASSPYNSPLHFGNGTRLTVT.

The chain couples TRBV13 to TRBJ1-5, with TRBD1 as a possible D gene (5 bases). The CDR3 contains 16 residues. V lost 5 bases and J lost 2, with 16 bases in between. CDR1 and CDR2 from the germline V gene are PRHDT and FYEKMQ (reference sequence). Here the CDR3 reads CASSRRGEIRNQPQHF. As DNA, the CDR3 is TGTGCCAGCAGCCGAAGAGGGGAGATTCGCAATCAGCCCCAGCATTTT.

This chain joins TRBV20-1 and TRBJ2-5; D is possibly TRBD1 (5 bases). Per germline, CDR1 DFQATT and CDR2 SNEGSKA (reference sequence). Trimming stripped 6 bases from V and 2 bases from J, with 16 bases between. The CDR3 length is 14 residues. The CDR3 region has the DNA TGCAGTGCACTTTCCACAGGTTCTCAAGAGACCCAGTACTTC. This encodes CSALSTGSQETQYF.

This clonotype was seen at least ten times. The chain uses TRBV12-3 or TRBV12-4 and TRBJ2-4; a weak D match, TRBD2 (7 bases). CDR3 length: 15 residues. Between the trimmed V and J ends, which lost 3 bases and 8 bases, there was a span of 17 bases. The CDR3 spells CASSLGGAAGDIQYF. CDR3 nucleotides: TGTGCCAGCAGTTTGGGGGGGGCCGCTGGGGACATTCAGTACTTC.

CDR3 in DNA: TGCGCCAGCCGGACAGATTTTACAGATACGCAGTATTTT. Its translation is CASRTDFTDTQYF. The rearrangement links TRBV5-1 to TRBJ2-3, with D possibly TRBD1 on 6 matching bases. This CDR3 region has 13 residues. Trimming pared 7 bases from V and 3 bases from J, leaving 12 bases between. Looked up from germline, CDR1 is SGHRS and CDR2 is YFSETQ.

This clonotype was detected ten times or more. The chain recombines TRBV5-1 with TRBJ2-1; 10 bases agree with TRBD1. The J segment lost 7 bases and the V segment lost 4 bases, leaving 5 bases of the junction unmatched. This CDR3 is built from 14 residues. Germline V gives CDR1 SGHRS, CDR2 YFSETQ. CDR3 nucleotides: TGCGCCAGCAGCCTGACAGGGGGCACGAATGAGCAGTTCTTC. The encoded protein is CASSLTGGTNEQFF. Based on the CDR3 plus reference TRBV5-1 and TRBJ2-1, the full variable domain is KAGVTQTPRYLIKTRGQQVTLSCSPISGHRSVSWYQQTPGQGLQFLFEYFSETQRNKGNFPGRFSGRQFSNSRSEMNVSTLELGDSALYLCASSLTGGTNEQFFGPGTRLTVL.

The rearrangement links TRBV6-1 to TRBJ2-7, with D possibly being TRBD1 (5 bases). Germline CDR1 and CDR2: MNHNS and SASEGT. V was trimmed by 6 bases and J by 2 bases, leaving 17 bases between them. This CDR3 region has 15 residues. CDR3 protein: CASRETRGLAYEQYF. CDR3 coding DNA: TGTGCCAGCAGGGAAACAAGGGGTTTAGCCTACGAGCAGTACTTC.

This clonotype was recorded at least ten times. J is TRBJ2-2 and V is TRBV4-3; D unresolved. V gave up 0 bases and J gave up 3 bases, with 17 bases separating them. The CDR3 covers 18 residues. Germline CDR1 and CDR2: LGHNA and YSLEER. CDR3 coding DNA: TGCGCCAGCAGCCAAGATCCCGATACCTTCTCTGACACCGGGGAGCTGTTTTTT. Translating it yields CASSQDPDTFSDTGELFF.

The chain combines TRBV6-2 or TRBV6-3 with TRBJ2-2, with TRBD1 matching over 7 bases. CDR1 and CDR2 (germline): MNHEY, SVGEGT. This CDR3 is built from 14 residues. Trimming cost V 6 bases and J 8 bases; bases outside gene matches: 9. CDR3: CASRLTGRGGELFF. CDR3 DNA sequence: TGTGCCAGCAGATTGACAGGGAGAGGTGGGGAGCTGTTTTTT.

The chain combines TRBV5-1 with TRBJ2-2; 7 positions agree with TRBD1. Germline CDR1 reads SGHRS; CDR2 reads YFSETQ. The CDR3 covers 18 residues. J gave up 0 bases and V 4 bases, and 12 bases lay outside the gene matches. As DNA, the CDR3 is TGCGCCAGCAGCCGCCGGGACCGGGACAGCGCGAACACCGGGGAGCTGTTTTTT. Translated: CASSRRDRDSANTGELFF. Combining the CDR3 with reference TRBV5-1 and TRBJ2-2 gives the whole variable domain KAGVTQTPRYLIKTRGQQVTLSCSPISGHRSVSWYQQTPGQGLQFLFEYFSETQRNKGNFPGRFSGRQFSNSRSEMNVSTLELGDSALYLCASSRRDRDSANTGELFFGEGSRLTVL.

The sample holds a few counts of this clonotype. V and J are TRBV2 and TRBJ2-4; 10 bases match TRBD1. V was pared by 5 bases and J by 7 bases, with 8 bases of the junction left unmatched. CDR3 size: 15 residues. Germline V lookup: CDR1 SNHLY, CDR2 FYNNEI. The CDR3 coding sequence is TGTGCCAGCAGTACTCCGGGACAGGGGTCGAACATTCAGTACTTC. It codes for CASSTPGQGSNIQYF.

This clonotype has at least ten counts. CDR3 sequence (DNA): TGTGCCAGCAACTCACAGAGTGGGGCCTACAATGAGCAGTTCTTC. Translation: CASNSQSGAYNEQFF. This sequence joins TRBV28 and TRBJ2-1, with D hard to call. Germline lookup yields CDR1 MDHEN and CDR2 SYDVKM. The V end was cut by 7 bases, the J end by 2 bases, with 15 bases between. This CDR3 has 15 amino acids.

The chain has TRBV5-1 and TRBJ2-3; D perhaps matches TRBD1 (5 bases). The CDR3 loop spans 15 amino acids. V was shortened by 2 bases and J by 2 bases, with 12 bases between the two germline ends. In germline, CDR1 is SGHRS, CDR2 YFSETQ. The CDR3 DNA reads as TGCGCCAGCAGCTTAATAGGGGCCAACACAGATACGCAGTATTTT. Its translation: CASSLIGANTDTQYF.

There are a few counts of this clonotype. This chain links TRBV6-1 with TRBJ1-2; 7 bases agree with TRBD1. Germline V gene lookup returns CDR1 MNHNS and CDR2 SASEGT. The CDR3 runs 14 residues. The V segment lost 11 bases and the J segment 0 bases; nucleotides outside the gene matches: 9. Here the CDR3 DNA reads TGTGCCGGTAGCTGGCAGGGGGCTAACTATGGCTACACCTTC. As protein: CAGSWQGANYGYTF.